Listed below are T cell receptor beta chains from one sample, sequenced in a study of vaccination and CD4 T cells after COVID-19. TCRdb reprocessed the PCR reads with MiXCR, giving one entry per CDR3 protein. Counted here are about 11,000 distinct CDR3 sequences, almost 40% occurring once; the ten biggest clones make up about a fifth. The antigens these receptors bind are not known. The sequenced sample consisted of CD4+ T cells from blood, cultured in vitro. The receptors were sampled from a human donor in good health. CDR3s include the opening cysteine and the closing phenylalanine or tryptophan. The order of the fields is clone size, D gene, J gene, V gene, CDR3 DNA, CDR3 protein. The D gene is left open where the match is weak. The size field is filled for only some rows; it gives once, few, many or a size class.

few	NA	TRBJ2-2	TRBV20-1	TGCAGTGCTAGAGATTCCGGACTGGACACCGGGGAGCTGTTTTTT	CSARDSGLDTGELFF
NA	TRBD2	TRBJ2-5	TRBV7-3	TGTGCCAGCAGCCTCGGGGGTAGCGGGTGGAAGACCCAGTACTTC	CASSLGGSGWKTQYF
NA	NA	TRBJ2-5	TRBV6-2/TRBV6-3	TGTGCCAGCAGTTACTCCGGGAGAATGGAGACCCAGTACTTC	CASSYSGRMETQYF
NA	NA	TRBJ1-2	TRBV18	TGTGCCAGCTCACCAGAACAGAACTATGGCTACACCTTC	CASSPEQNYGYTF
few	NA	TRBJ2-5	TRBV7-8	TGTGCCAGCAGCTTAGGGGGACGCGAGACCCAGTACTTC	CASSLGGRETQYF
NA	TRBD1	TRBJ2-2	TRBV19	TGTGCCAGTAGTAGAGTTGACAGGGCAGACACCGGGGAGCTGTTTTTT	CASSRVDRADTGELFF
few	NA	TRBJ1-2	TRBV19	TGTGCCAGTAGTATACCCGCCAGTCTAGGTGGCTACACCTTC	CASSIPASLGGYTF
NA	TRBD1	TRBJ1-2	TRBV2	TGTGCCAGCAGTGGGGGACAGGGGGGGGACTATGGCTACACCTTC	CASSGGQGGDYGYTF
few	TRBD1	TRBJ1-1	TRBV7-3	TGTGCCAGCAGTCCCGAGGGGGCGATGAACACTGAAGCTTTCTTT	CASSPEGAMNTEAFF
NA	NA	TRBJ2-2	TRBV7-9	TGTGCCAGCAGCTGGCTAGGGGCAATCGGGGAGCTGTTTTTT	CASSWLGAIGELFF
NA	NA	TRBJ2-7	TRBV7-7	TGTGCTAGCAGCTCCAAGTTAGGGGGCGAGCAGTACTTC	CASSSKLGGEQYF
NA	NA	TRBJ1-1	TRBV28	TGTGCCAGCAACGGCCAGGGCTTTCGAGGAACTGAAGCTTTCTTT	CASNGQGFRGTEAFF
few	NA	TRBJ1-1	TRBV7-6	TGTGCCAGCAGCCCAGTCGGATGGGACACTGAAGCTTTCTTT	CASSPVGWDTEAFF
few	NA	TRBJ1-3	TRBV27	TGTGCCAGCAGGTACAGTTCTGGAAACACCATATATTTT	CASRYSSGNTIYF
NA	TRBD2	TRBJ2-2	TRBV20-1	TGCAGTGCTACCCTACCGGGACTAGCGGCGAGGGGCGGGGAGCTGTTTTTT	CSATLPGLAARGGELFF
NA	NA	TRBJ2-6	TRBV7-2	TGTGCCAGCAGCTACCGCCAGGCTCTCTCTGGGGCCAACGTCCTGACTTTC	CASSYRQALSGANVLTF
NA	TRBD2	TRBJ2-7	TRBV5-1	TGCGCCAGCAGCCCCCCTGCCGGGAGGGCCTTCTACGAGCAGTACTTC	CASSPPAGRAFYEQYF
NA	TRBD1	TRBJ1-2	TRBV27	TGTGCCAGCAGGGACACAGGGGGTAACTATGGCTACACCTTC	CASRDTGGNYGYTF